This T cell receptor beta chain was retrieved from a study of cytotoxic CD8 clonotypes in ibrutinib-treated CLL. The overall study: Among responders, 24 were partial and 2 complete; after median approximately 62 months, approximately 15 stayed remitted and roughly 12 progressed.

Germline lookup yields CDR1 SNHLY and CDR2 FYNNEI. The CDR3 is 13 residues long. Trimming stripped 7 bases from V and 5 bases from J, with 12 bases between. Using immunoSEQ multiplex PCR, the repertoire was profiled, and TCRdb retains in-frame clones only, with some absent. The table lists approximately 140,000 clones, 75% to 95% of them singletons. This clone was detected only a few times. Its specificity is unknown. Findings and caveats of the study: Exceeding age-matched healthy donors, baseline clonality also tracked the counts of circulating CD8+ T cells.

This TCR was sampled from a human donor with chronic lymphocytic leukemia. Sequenced here: PBMCs, sampled after 12 months of ibrutinib treatment. The rearrangement uses TRBV2 and TRBJ1-5, with D possibly TRBD1 on 5 matching bases. CDR3 sequence: CASMALGDQPQHF. The CDR3 region has the DNA TGTGCCAGCATGGCCCTGGGGGATCAGCCCCAGCATTTT.